This TCR beta chain is drawn from a study of long-term antiretroviral therapy in people with HIV. Study conclusions and caveats: Diversity rose after ART but stayed below transplant donor controls.

Researchers report immunoSEQ v3.0 was run at survey level. Per-sample sequencing targets were about 35,000-50,000 T-cell genomes. Profiling relied on immunoSEQ multiplex PCR, and the TCRdb table lists in-frame clones only, not all of them. The sample holds 15,000 to 20,000 clones, 70% to 90% seen once. With regard to this clone: The target antigen is unknown.

This specimen was unsorted PBMCs, taken 0.3 years before starting antiretroviral therapy. This receptor was taken from a man between 45 and 60 years old with HIV.

CDR3 residues: CASSFGAREYNEQFF. The DNA of the CDR3 is TGCGCCAGCAGCTTTGGGGCCAGGGAATACAATGAGCAGTTCTTC. This chain joins TRBV5-1 and TRBJ2-1; tentative D call: TRBD1 (5 bases). V was cut by 2 bases and J by 4 bases, with 13 bases left in between. In germline, CDR1 is SGHRS, CDR2 YFSETQ. CDR3 size: 15 residues.